The 19 T cell receptor beta chains below were found in one sample sequenced in a study of shared clonotypes between healthy human individuals. Data came from immunoSEQ multiplex PCR; TCRdb stores just in-frame clones and leaves some out. The repertoire holds roughly 1,100,000 clones, with roughly 80% as singletons. The sequenced material came from memory CD4+ T cells sorted from blood. Subset in this sample: CD45RA-negative fraction. All receptors come from a man in his late teens or twenties in good health.

This clone turned up a few times. This chain joins TRBV19 and TRBJ1-5; perhaps TRBD1 as D (5 bases). With 1 base removed from V and 0 bases from J, the gap between germline ends came to 10 bases. The CDR3 has 16 residues. The germline CDR1 and CDR2 sequences are LNHDA and SQIVND (reference sequence). The CDR3 DNA reads TGTGCCAGTAGTATAGCAGGGAGAACTAGCAATCAGCCCCAGCATTTT. Amino acids: CASSIAGRTSNQPQHF.

This chain uses TRBV29-1 with TRBJ2-1; 8 nucleotides agree with TRBD1. There are 13 residues in the CDR3. CDR1 SQVTM and CDR2 ANQGSEA come from the germline V gene. Trimming removed 2 bases from V and 10 bases from J; junction bases left unmatched: 7. Here the CDR3 reads CSVERTGTREQFF. In nucleotides, the CDR3 is TGCAGCGTTGAACGGACAGGGACTCGAGAGCAGTTCTTC.

The J gene is TRBJ1-5, the V gene TRBV6-5, with 7 positions matching TRBD1. Trimming removed 5 bases from V and 3 bases from J; junction bases left unmatched: 4. Germline V lookup: CDR1 MNHEY, CDR2 SVGAGI. The CDR3 is made up of 14 amino acids. CDR3 amino acids: CASSRQGNNQPQHF. As DNA, the CDR3 is TGTGCCAGCAGTAGACAGGGTAACAATCAGCCCCAGCATTTT.

For this clone: The identical CDR3 is also encoded by other nucleotide sequences in the sample. CDR3 protein: CASSLPANSPLHF. CDR3 nucleotides: TGTGCCAGCAGCTTGCCCGCGAATTCACCCCTCCACTTT. The chain joins TRBV7-9 to TRBJ1-6; no clear D gene. Per germline, CDR1 SEHNR and CDR2 FQNEAQ (reference sequence). The ends were cut back, 3 bases at V and 7 bases at J, with 7 bases in the middle. The CDR3 is 13 residues long.

This clone was seen only a few times. The chain couples TRBV4-1 to TRBJ1-1; weak D call: TRBD1 (5 bases). With 2 bases removed from V and 1 base from J, the gap between germline ends came to 14 bases. The V gene's germline CDR1 is MGHRA and CDR2 YSYEKL. This CDR3 spans 16 amino acids. As DNA, the CDR3 is TGCGCCAGCAGCCAACGCGTCTTCGGGGGGAACACTGAAGCTTTCTTT. This gives the protein CASSQRVFGGNTEAFF.

The V gene is TRBV14, the J gene TRBJ2-7; D remains ambiguous. Germline CDR1 and CDR2: SGHDN and FVKESK. The CDR3 has 15 residues. Trimming took off 1 base at V and 0 bases at J, with 10 bases between the two ends. This CDR3 reads CASSQVRGSSYEQYF. The CDR3 nucleotides are TGTGCCAGCAGCCAAGTGCGCGGCAGCTCCTACGAGCAGTACTTC.

The chain uses TRBV18 and TRBJ2-7; 8 nucleotides line up with TRBD1. Germline CDR1 reads KGHSH; CDR2 reads LQKENI. This CDR3 contains 17 residues. J gave up 2 bases and V 1 base, and 10 bases lay outside the gene matches. CDR3 loop: CASSPRSLGQGAYEQYF. The DNA of the CDR3 is TGTGCCAGCTCACCACGATCTCTCGGACAGGGTGCCTACGAGCAGTACTTC.

CDR3 region: CASSPPGLQILSYNEQFF. CDR3 DNA sequence: TGTGCCAGTAGTCCCCCGGGACTCCAGATACTATCCTACAATGAGCAGTTCTTC. The rearrangement joins TRBV19 to TRBJ2-1; D is possibly TRBD2 (6 bases). CDR1 and CDR2 from the germline V gene are LNHDA and SQIVND (reference sequence). V dropped 5 bases and J dropped 1 base, with 21 bases sitting between them. The CDR3 runs 18 residues.

The gene calls are TRBV7-9 and TRBJ2-7; maybe TRBD2 (6 bases). This CDR3 has 14 amino acids. Per the germline V gene, CDR1 is SEHNR and CDR2 is FQNEAQ (reference sequence). V was pared by 5 bases and J by 1 base, with 12 bases between. In DNA form, the CDR3 reads TGTGCCAGCAGCGCAGGGAGGCCGTCCTACGAGCAGTACTTC. Translating it yields CASSAGRPSYEQYF.

The chain employs TRBV10-3 and TRBJ2-3; D call uncertain. V was pared by 3 bases and J by 4 bases, with 14 bases between. Germline CDR1 ENHRY, CDR2 SYGVKD. This CDR3 has 15 residues. The CDR3 sequence is CAISEGRGLADTQYF. In DNA form, the CDR3 reads TGTGCCATCAGTGAAGGGCGAGGTCTTGCAGATACGCAGTATTTT.

The CDR3, as DNA: TGTGCCAGCAGTCCCAGGACCAGTGCCTACGAGCAGTACTTC. This codes for CASSPRTSAYEQYF. This chain links TRBV2 with TRBJ2-7; D call uncertain. With 5 bases removed from V and 2 bases from J, the gap between germline ends came to 13 bases. Germline lookup yields CDR1 SNHLY and CDR2 FYNNEI. CDR3 length: 14 residues. Filled out from reference TRBV2 and TRBJ2-7, the complete variable domain reads EPEVTQTPSHQVTQMGQEVILRCVPISNHLYFYWYRQILGQKVEFLVSFYNNEISEKSEIFDDQFSVERPDGSNFTLKIRSTKLEDSAMYFCASSPRTSAYEQYFGPGTRLTVT.

J is TRBJ2-7 and V is TRBV16, with 10 bases aligning to TRBD1. Germline V gives CDR1 KGHSY, CDR2 FQNENV. CDR3 length equals 13 residues. V was clipped by 2 bases and J by 12 bases; unmatched bases: 7. This chain's CDR3 is CASSQHGQGERYF. Here the CDR3 DNA reads TGTGCCAGCAGCCAACATGGACAGGGGGAACGGTACTTC. Supplemented by reference TRBV16 and TRBJ2-7, the full variable domain reads GEEVAQTPKHLVRGEGQKAKLYCAPIKGHSYVFWYQQVLKNEFKFLISFQNENVFDETGMPKERFSAKCLPNSPCSLEIQATKLEDSAVYFCASSQHGQGERYFGPGTRLTVT.

As for this clone: This sample also contains other DNA sequences that code for the same CDR3. The chain combines TRBV5-4 with TRBJ2-7, with TRBD2 as a possible D gene (6 bases). Looked up from germline, CDR1 is SGHNT and CDR2 is YYREEE (reference sequence). The CDR3 runs 14 residues. The V and J ends lost 5 bases and 2 bases respectively, with 14 bases between them. As DNA, the CDR3 is TGTGCCAGCAGTTTTTCCGGGACTGCCTACGAGCAGTACTTC. Translation: CASSFSGTAYEQYF.

This clone came up a few times. The chain joins TRBV6-1 to TRBJ2-3; D assignment may be TRBD1 or TRBD2 (5 bases each). Germline V lookup: CDR1 MNHNS, CDR2 SASEGT. The CDR3 covers 16 residues. Between the trimmed V and J ends, which lost 3 bases and 0 bases, there was a span of 13 bases. CDR3 in DNA: TGTGCCAGCAGTGACCGGGGACCAGCTAGCACAGATACGCAGTATTTT. It encodes CASSDRGPASTDTQYF.

The chain combines TRBV30 with TRBJ1-1; no firm D call. This CDR3 is built from 13 residues. The germline V gene encodes CDR1 GTSNPN and CDR2 SVGIG (reference sequence). V was clipped by 5 bases and J by 1 base, with 11 bases between them. CDR3 protein: CAWSKESNTEAFF. CDR3 bases: TGTGCCTGGTCCAAGGAATCGAACACTGAAGCTTTCTTT.

This rearrangement joins TRBV7-9 to TRBJ1-2; 8 bases are shared with TRBD1. The CDR3 is made up of 14 amino acids. Per the germline V gene, CDR1 is SEHNR and CDR2 is FQNEAQ (reference sequence). V lost 0 bases and J lost 9; bases outside the gene matches: 6. The CDR3 loop is CASSLAGQELSYTF. The CDR3, as DNA: TGTGCCAGCAGCTTAGCGGGACAGGAATTGAGCTACACCTTC.

This clone was recorded only once. The chain carries TRBV19 and TRBJ1-2; D ambiguous. The ends were cut back, 5 bases at V and 4 bases at J, with 11 bases in the middle. Germline-derived CDR1 and CDR2 are LNHDA and SQIVND (reference sequence). The CDR3 is 13 amino acids. The CDR3 protein is CASSPARSYGYTF. CDR3 sequence (DNA): TGTGCCAGTAGTCCGGCCCGATCCTATGGCTACACCTTC.

The chain has TRBV5-1 and TRBJ2-1; D is unclear. V was pared by 5 bases and J by 2 bases, with 14 bases between. Germline-derived CDR1 and CDR2 are SGHRS and YFSETQ. The CDR3 consists of 15 residues. Here the CDR3 DNA reads TGCGCCAGCAGATTAGAGTGGACCCCCTACAATGAGCAGTTCTTC. Its protein is CASRLEWTPYNEQFF.

The chain is built from TRBV28 and TRBJ1-2; unclear D gene. Per germline, CDR1 MDHEN and CDR2 SYDVKM. V was clipped by 5 bases and J by 8 bases, with 15 bases between them. This CDR3 comprises 13 residues. The CDR3 coding sequence is TGTGCCAGCAGTACTAGACGGTCTCGGGGCTACACCTTC. It encodes CASSTRRSRGYTF.